The 20 T cell receptor beta chains given below trace back to one sample, sequenced in a study of CD8+ T cells in alopecia areata. Investigators isolated RNA and reverse transcribed it into cDNA to act as the sequencing template. Profiling relied on immunoSEQ multiplex PCR, and the TCRdb table lists in-frame clones only, not all of them. The sample gives 270,000 or so clones, none seen only once, and the top ten clones hold 1.2%. The study sorted pooled cutaneous lymph node cells by CD4, CD8alpha, NKG2D, NKG2ACE and other markers. Sequenced: CD4+ T cells sorted from a lymph node. These receptors all come from a C3H/HeJ mouse with alopecia areata. For this mouse line, the MHC haplotype is H2-k.

Details on this clone: The gene symbols are mouse symbols. Read coverage stops 4 residues before the CDR3 terminus; the germline J gene supplies the remainder. The V call is TRBV19, the J call TRBJ2-5; 11 nucleotides match TRBD1. There are 14 residues in the CDR3. Germline CDR1 is FNHDT and CDR2 is SITEND (reference sequence). The part of the CDR3 DNA that was read is TGTGCCAGCAGCCGGGACAGGGGGGGGGAC. This translates into CASSRDRGGD. The entire CDR3 protein reads CASSRDRGGDTQYF.

This clone was counted only a few times. This clone may be a read error of a much larger clone one base away. Mouse names are used for the genes. The read terminates 4 residues before the CDR3 end, so the remaining end is supplied by the germline J gene. Other DNA sequences from this sample encode an identical CDR3 as well. This rearrangement joins TRBV13-3 to TRBJ1-1, with a tentative D call TRBD1 (5 bases). V lost 3 bases and J lost 0, with 6 bases in between. The CDR3 is 13 residues long. Germline V gives CDR1 NNHDY, CDR2 SYVADS. CDR3 protein: CASSAGQNTEVFF. The covered CDR3 bases are TGTGCCAGCAGTGCGGGACAGAACACA.

In this sample, this clone turned up a few times. The genes and germline here are from mouse. Read coverage stops 4 residues before the CDR3 terminus; the germline J gene supplies the remainder. The rearrangement links TRBV13-1 to TRBJ1-2; 7 bases are a match to TRBD1. In germline, CDR1 is NSHNY, CDR2 SYGAGN. V lost 4 bases to trimming and J lost 4 bases; unmatched junction nucleotides: 7. The CDR3 sequence is 14 residues long. CDR3 sequence: CASSIEGASSDYTF. Incomplete CDR3 DNA: TGTGCCAGCAGTATAGAGGGGGCAAGCTCC.

As for this clone: Mouse gene names apply. The read is 4 residues too short to cover the CDR3 end, so that end is filled in from the germline J gene. The rearrangement joins TRBV31 to TRBJ2-2; D might be TRBD1 or TRBD2, each matching 6 bases. Per the germline V gene, CDR1 is GKSSPN and CDR2 is SITVG. The germline V and J ends were trimmed by 0 bases and 0 bases, with 8 bases remaining between them. The CDR3 loop spans 15 amino acids. CDR3 sequence: CAWSLGAPNTGQLYF. The covered CDR3 bases are TGTGCCTGGAGTCTGGGGGCCCCAAACACCGGG.

A note on this clone: Germline and genes here are mouse. The CDR3 end lies 3 residues beyond the end of the read and is filled in from the germline J gene. J is TRBJ1-6 and V is TRBV13-1; 8 nucleotides line up with TRBD1. TRBJ1-6 is sorted into the ORF group, with uncertain function. Trimming cost V 5 bases and J 5 bases; bases outside gene matches: 6. The germline V gene has CDR1 NSHNY and CDR2 SYGAGN. The CDR3 has 15 residues. The CDR3 bases that were read are TGTGCCAGCAGCGCAGGGGGCTGGGATAATTCGCCC. Amino acid sequence: CASSAGGWDNSP. The full-length CDR3 reads as CASSAGGWDNSPLYF.

This clone has only a few counts. The genes and germline here are from mouse. The read halts 3 residues ahead of the CDR3 end, with the missing end drawn from the germline J gene. The chain joins TRBV13-2 to TRBJ1-6; 11 bases line up with TRBD1. TRBJ1-6 is recorded as an ORF, its role being uncertain. Germline V gene lookup returns CDR1 NNHNN and CDR2 SYGAGS (reference sequence). Unmatched junction bases numbered 4, after V lost 0 bases and J lost 5 bases. The CDR3 runs 17 residues. The CDR3 here is CASGDAWDRGDNSPLYF. CDR3 DNA, as far as it was read: TGTGCCAGCGGTGATGCGTGGGACAGGGGGGATAATTCGCCC.

This clone has a handful of counts. Mouse names are used for the genes. Read sequence stops 4 residues before the CDR3 end, and the germline J gene provides the missing end. The V call is TRBV29, the J call TRBJ2-1; 8 nucleotides agree with TRBD2. Looked up from germline, CDR1 is MSHET and CDR2 is SYDVDS. The CDR3 has 14 residues. Trimming cost V 3 bases and J 2 bases; bases outside gene matches: 0. CDR3 DNA, as far as it was read: TGTGCTAGCAGTTTTGGGGGGGACTATGCT. Translated, it gives CASSFGGDYA. Given in full, the CDR3 is CASSFGGDYAEQFF.

With respect to this clone: Gene names are the mouse ones. Read coverage stops 4 residues before the CDR3 terminus; the germline J gene supplies the remainder. V is TRBV19 and J is TRBJ2-5; no clear D. CDR1 and CDR2 (germline): FNHDT, SITEND (reference sequence). This CDR3 has 13 amino acids. Trimming removed 7 bases from V and 0 bases from J, with 9 bases in between. The CDR3 loop reads CASAPRNQDTQYF. The sequenced part of the CDR3 DNA is TGTGCCAGCGCCCCCAGAAACCAAGAC.

This clone occurred a few times. Gene names and germline match the mouse. Sequencing ends 4 residues short of the CDR3 end; the germline J gene provides the rest. The chain combines TRBV13-1 with TRBJ1-2; 9 nucleotides match TRBD1. The J segment lost 4 bases and the V segment lost 0 bases, leaving 4 bases of the junction unmatched. Per the germline V gene, CDR1 is NSHNY and CDR2 is SYGAGN. The CDR3 consists of 15 residues. The CDR3 reads CASSDDRGRGSDYTF. The CDR3 DNA, read in part, is TGTGCCAGCAGTGATGACAGGGGGCGCGGCTCC.

This clone was found a few times. The gene names given are mouse names. The DNA ends 4 residues before the CDR3 does, and the rest of the CDR3 is filled in from the germline J gene. The J gene is TRBJ2-5, the V gene TRBV5, with 7 bases aligning to TRBD1. Germline loops: CDR1 LGHNA, CDR2 YNLKQL (reference sequence). After removal of 0 bases from V and 0 bases from J, the junction contained 6 bases not matched to a gene. The CDR3 is 17 amino acids. CDR3 sequence reads: CASSQDLDRDNQDTQYF. CDR3 DNA (partial): TGTGCCAGCAGCCAAGATTTAGACAGGGATAACCAAGAC.

This clone was counted many times. Gene names are mouse gene names. With the read ending 4 residues before the CDR3 end, the germline J gene is used to fill in that end. Other DNA sequences in the sample encode the same CDR3. The chain recombines TRBV1 with TRBJ2-5; 8 bases fit TRBD1. Germline V CDR1 and CDR2: NSQYPW, LRSPGD (reference sequence). The CDR3 loop spans 14 amino acids. CDR3 bases read: TGCACCTGCAGTGCAGACAGGGGGCGAGAC. Translating gives CTCSADRGRD. The whole CDR3 is CTCSADRGRDTQYF.

As regards this clone: Gene names denote mouse genes. The CDR3 end falls 4 residues outside the read, so it is completed with the germline J gene. This chain connects TRBV13-2 to TRBJ2-5, with 8 positions matching TRBD2. The CDR3 spans 15 residues. V was clipped by 0 bases and J by 2 bases; unmatched bases: 2. The germline V gene has CDR1 NNHNN and CDR2 SYGAGS (reference sequence). This CDR3 is CASGDAWGAQDTQYF. The CDR3 DNA, read in part, is TGTGCCAGCGGTGATGCCTGGGGGGCCCAAGAC.

In its sample, this clone was seen a few times. Germline and genes here are mouse. The DNA ends 4 residues before the CDR3 does, and the rest of the CDR3 is filled in from the germline J gene. The V and J genes are TRBV19 and TRBJ1-2, with TRBD1 identical over 7 bases. The J segment lost 0 bases and the V segment lost 2 bases, leaving 4 bases of the junction unmatched. Germline V CDR1 and CDR2: FNHDT, SITEND (reference sequence). The CDR3 has 15 residues. The CDR3: CASSMNRGANSDYTF. The sequenced CDR3 bases are TGTGCCAGCAGTATGAACAGGGGTGCAAACTCC. Using reference TRBV19 and TRBJ1-2 for the parts outside the CDR3, the full variable domain is GGIITQTPKFLIGQEGQKLTLKCQQNFNHDTMYWYRQDSGKGLRLIYYSITENDLQKGDLSEGYDASREKKSSFSLTVTSAQKNEMAVFLCASSMNRGANSDYTFGSGTRLLVI.

As regards this clone: The listed genes are named as in mouse. The CDR3 end is not reached by the read, which stops 4 residues before it; the germline J gene fills it in. The chain couples TRBV19 to TRBJ2-1; 9 nucleotides line up with TRBD1. This CDR3 comprises 13 residues. CDR1 and CDR2 from the germline V gene are FNHDT and SITEND (reference sequence). CDR3 DNA (partial): TGTGCCAGCAGACAGGGGGCGCGGGCT. The encoded protein is CASRQGARA. The entire CDR3 is CASRQGARAEQFF.

Comments on this clone: Germline and genes here are mouse. The CDR3 goes on 4 residues after the read ends, and that part is filled in from the germline J gene. This chain connects TRBV19 to TRBJ2-5; TRBD2 aligns across 10 bases. Germline values: CDR1 FNHDT, CDR2 SITEND (reference sequence). Losses at the gene ends were 5 bases for V and 2 bases for J; bases not matched to a gene: 2. CDR3 size: 14 residues. The CDR3 loop is CASRLGGRQDTQYF. Partial CDR3 DNA: TGTGCCAGCAGGCTGGGGGGGCGCCAAGAC.

This clone was counted at least ten times. All gene names here are mouse names. The sequence runs out 4 residues before the end of the CDR3; the remainder is reconstructed from the germline J gene. This same CDR3 is encoded by further DNA sequences in the sample. The gene calls are TRBV5 and TRBJ2-7; D gene uncertain. The germline V gene encodes CDR1 LGHNA and CDR2 YNLKQL (reference sequence). The V end was cut by 0 bases, the J end by 3 bases, with 3 bases between. This CDR3 is 12 amino acids long. CDR3 bases read: TGTGCCAGCAGCCAAGACATCTAT. This gives the protein CASSQDIY. Given in full, the CDR3 is CASSQDIYEQYF.

As regards this clone: The gene symbols are mouse symbols. The read gets to within 4 residues of the CDR3 end, and the germline J gene fills in the rest. The V call is TRBV13-1, the J call TRBJ2-3; 8 bases line up with TRBD2. Germline-derived CDR1 and CDR2 are NSHNY and SYGAGN. This CDR3 comprises 15 residues. Germline trimming cut 3 bases from V and 2 bases from J; bases unmatched to any gene: 5. The covered CDR3 bases are TGTGCCAGCAGTGGCACTGGGGGCGTTGCAGAA. Its protein product is CASSGTGGVAE. Given in full, the CDR3 is CASSGTGGVAETLYF.

This clone was detected a few times. Gene names refer to mouse genes. The read comes to an end 4 residues before the CDR3 does, leaving the germline J gene to fill in the end. J is TRBJ2-1 and V is TRBV13-3, with 10 bases aligning to TRBD1. Per germline, CDR1 NNHDY and CDR2 SYVADS. The CDR3 spans 13 residues. Trimming took 6 bases from V and 6 from J; bases not matched to a gene: 3. The CDR3 sequence: CASKGTGVAEQFF. CDR3 DNA (partial): TGTGCCAGCAAGGGGACAGGGGTTGCT.

This clone was seen at least ten times. Each gene name is a mouse one. The observed sequence ends 4 residues before the CDR3 terminus, with the missing tail filled in from the germline J gene. The sample has other DNA sequences that encode this CDR3 too. The rearrangement joins TRBV19 to TRBJ1-1, with 7 bases matching TRBD1. J lost 1 base, V lost 5 bases, and 2 bases had no gene match. CDR3 length: 13 amino acids. Germline V gene sequence: CDR1 FNHDT, CDR2 SITEND (reference sequence). The covered CDR3 bases are TGTGCCAGCAGACGACAGGGGAACACA. This codes for CASRRQGNT. The whole CDR3 protein reads CASRRQGNTEVFF.

This clone was seen more than once but under ten times. The genes are named according to mouse. The read is 4 residues too short to cover the CDR3 end, so that end is filled in from the germline J gene. This chain links TRBV13-1 with TRBJ2-1, with a possible D match to TRBD1 (5 bases). V lost 0 bases to trimming and J lost 3 bases, with 10 bases between them. The germline CDR1 and CDR2 sequences are NSHNY and SYGAGN. The CDR3 loop spans 15 amino acids. The CDR3: CASSDAGQLYAEQFF. The covered CDR3 bases are TGTGCCAGCAGTGATGCCGGACAACTCTATGCT.